The clone carrying this T cell receptor (beta chain) was recorded only once. The antigen is unknown. The junction shows a germline mismatch at one end, possibly a read error. These data come from a study of cytomegalovirus exposure and HLA in healthy donors. Study as a whole: Counted in an early data release were some 81 million unique TCRs from HLA-typed donors.

Whereas donors were nominally healthy upon sampling, unrecorded immune exposures were probable. Findings of the study overall: Listed as cytomegalovirus-associated were 150 to 200 TCR beta chains.

The primer mix had 60 Vbeta and 13 Jbeta primers. In the authors' methods: The authors later counted tens of millions of unique TCR beta chains, 8.5 million to 13 million of them shared. Method: immunoSEQ multiplex PCR; TCRdb's copy keeps in-frame clones and lacks some. The V and J calls and clone size were taken over from that table, and D and trimming were inferred from the DNA. The data contain about 140,000 clones, around 78% of them singletons. Germline CDR1 SEHNR, CDR2 FQNEAQ (reference sequence). The CDR3 runs 15 residues. The rearrangement links TRBV7-9 to TRBJ2-3; 8 bases agree with TRBD1. The source material was PBMCs. The TCR originated in a male donor in good health and CMV-seronegative. This chain's CDR3 is CSSSSGTGVTDTQYF. In DNA form, the CDR3 reads TGTTCCAGCAGCTCCGGGACAGGTGTCACAGATACGCAGTATTTT. The variable domain in full, with the rest retrieved from reference TRBV7-9 and TRBJ2-3, is DTGVSQNPRHKITKRGQNVTFRCDPISEHNRLYWYRQTLGQGPEFLTYFQNEAQLEKSRLLSDRFSAERPKGSFSTLEIQRTEQGDSAMYLCSSSSGTGVTDTQYFGPGTRLTVL.